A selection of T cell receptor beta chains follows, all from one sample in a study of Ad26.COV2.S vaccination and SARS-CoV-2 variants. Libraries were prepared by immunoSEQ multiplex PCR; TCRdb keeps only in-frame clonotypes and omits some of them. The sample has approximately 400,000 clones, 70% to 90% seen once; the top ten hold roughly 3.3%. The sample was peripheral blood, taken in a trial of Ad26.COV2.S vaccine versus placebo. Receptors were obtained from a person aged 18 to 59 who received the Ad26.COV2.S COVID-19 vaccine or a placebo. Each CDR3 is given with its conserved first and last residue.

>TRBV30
CAWSPRGGAAEKLFF
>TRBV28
CASRGTGRGVDEQYF
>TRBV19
CASSTRTEFNYEQYF
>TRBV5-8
CASSLGSGVTYEQYF
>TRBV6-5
CAGYTGQGAYGYTF
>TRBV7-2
CASSLILGRVASDTQYF
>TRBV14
CASSRGLQETQYF
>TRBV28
CASSGLDRKIGIAFF
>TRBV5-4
CASSLEAAGSYEQYF
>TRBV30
CAWSSWANGELFF
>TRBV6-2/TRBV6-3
CASSYQASGFSTDTQYF
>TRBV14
CASSPKRTGGYNEQFF
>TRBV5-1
CASRQGMEETQYF
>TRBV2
CASSGGEINTGELFF
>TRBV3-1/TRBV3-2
CASSQASQTELGGYTF
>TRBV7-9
CASSLEDGYEQYF
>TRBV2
CASTGTIAGKRGQPQHF
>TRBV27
CASSYRRGGEGETQYF
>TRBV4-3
CASSRFGGAGGNEQFF
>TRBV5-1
CASSVRPGGNAKAFF
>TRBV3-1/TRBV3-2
CASSRGGRDTQYF
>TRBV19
CASSILGSGGNQPQHF